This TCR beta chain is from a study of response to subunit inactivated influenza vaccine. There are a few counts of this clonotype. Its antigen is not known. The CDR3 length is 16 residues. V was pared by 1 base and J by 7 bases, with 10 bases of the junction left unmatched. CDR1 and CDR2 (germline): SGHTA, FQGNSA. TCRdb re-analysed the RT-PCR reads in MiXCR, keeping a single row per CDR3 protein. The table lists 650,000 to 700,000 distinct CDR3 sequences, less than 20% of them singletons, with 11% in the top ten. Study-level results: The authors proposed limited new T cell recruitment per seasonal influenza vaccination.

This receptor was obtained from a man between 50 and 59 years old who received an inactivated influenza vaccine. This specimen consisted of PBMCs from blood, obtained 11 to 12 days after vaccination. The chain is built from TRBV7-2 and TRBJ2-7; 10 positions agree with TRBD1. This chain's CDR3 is CASSLVLGTGDGEQYF. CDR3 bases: TGTGCCAGCAGCTTAGTTTTAGGGACAGGGGATGGGGAGCAGTACTTC.